This entry lists 29 T cell receptor beta chains sequenced from one sample in a study of T-cell memory formation after mild COVID-19. One entry per CDR3 protein results from TCRdb running MiXCR on the 5' RACE reads. Found here are around 370,000 distinct CDR3 sequences, roughly 21% of them singletons; the top ten hold around 12%. Sequenced input: PBMCs or a T cell subset sorted from them (not recorded which). The receptors here all came from an adult woman who had mild COVID-19 (a few samples of this study predate the infection). Cell type and time point are not known.

This clonotype was counted between two and nine times. The CDR3 sequence: CASSRPGQGFYGYTF. The CDR3 bases are TGTGCCAGCAGCCGGCCGGGACAGGGCTTTTATGGCTACACCTTC. The genes are TRBV16 and TRBJ1-2; 9 bases are a match to TRBD1. CDR1 KGHSY and CDR2 FQNENV come from the germline V gene. With V trimmed by 4 bases and J by 5 bases, 8 bases remained unmatched. CDR3 length equals 15 residues.

The V and J genes are TRBV27 and TRBJ1-2, with D tentatively TRBD1 (5 bases). The length of the CDR3 is 16 residues. Germline CDR1 MNHEY, CDR2 SMNVEV (reference sequence). Trimming removed 8 bases at V and 0 bases at J, with 19 bases between. CDR3 region: CASRDPFTGANYGYTF. The CDR3 DNA reads TGTGCCAGCCGGGACCCATTTACCGGAGCTAACTATGGCTACACCTTC.

The J gene is TRBJ2-1, the V gene TRBV4-2; D call uncertain. Germline assignment: CDR1 LGHNA and CDR2 YNFKEQ. Trimming took off 1 base at V and 0 bases at J, with 19 bases between the two ends. The CDR3 runs 19 residues. CDR3 DNA sequence: TGTGCCAGCAGCCAAGCGACTCCCACCACCACCAGCTCCTACAATGAGCAGTTCTTC. Protein: CASSQATPTTTSSYNEQFF.

This clonotype was counted between two and nine times. The gene calls are TRBV5-8 and TRBJ2-3; no clear D. The CDR3 totals 15 residues. V lost 2 bases to trimming and J lost 4 bases, with 14 bases between them. Germline V gives CDR1 SGHTS, CDR2 YDEGEE. CDR3 DNA: TGTGCCAGCAGCTTACTCCAGTATGGACCAGATACGCAGTATTTT. This codes for CASSLLQYGPDTQYF. Full variable domain (missing parts from reference TRBV5-8 and TRBJ2-3): EAGVTQSPTHLIKTRGQQATLRCSPISGHTSVYWYQQALGLGLQFLLWYDEGEERNRGNFPPRFSGRQFPNYSSELNVNALELEDSALYLCASSLLQYGPDTQYFGPGTRLTVL.

This clonotype came up a few times. The chain employs TRBV7-9 and TRBJ2-7, with a weak D call TRBD1 (6 bases). Per the germline V gene, CDR1 is SEHNR and CDR2 is FQNEAQ (reference sequence). The CDR3 is 14 residues long. V lost 4 bases and J 2 bases, leaving 12 bases between the germline ends. The CDR3 DNA sequence: TGTGCCAGCAGCTCGACAGGTTGGCCCTACGAGCAGTACTTC. Residues: CASSSTGWPYEQYF.

In this sample, this clonotype turned up a few times. The chain links TRBV4-1 to TRBJ1-4; 7 bases line up with TRBD1. Germline CDR1 is MGHRA and CDR2 is YSYEKL. The V segment lost 8 bases and the J segment 4 bases; nucleotides outside the gene matches: 4. The CDR3 contains 13 residues. CDR3: CASRQGFNEKLFF. Here the CDR3 DNA reads TGCGCCAGCCGACAGGGCTTTAATGAAAAACTGTTTTTT.

This clonotype was seen at least ten times. The J gene is TRBJ2-7, the V gene TRBV21-1. TRBV21-1 represents a pseudogene. The CDR3 has 13 residues. CDR3 protein: CASSKVPDYEQYF. The CDR3, as DNA: TGTGCCAGCAGCAAAGTCCCAGACTACGAGCAGTACTTC.

J is TRBJ2-5 and V is TRBV9; D gene ambiguous. Trimming left V 4 bases short and J 5 bases short, with 18 bases between. The CDR3 length is 15 residues. Per the germline V gene, CDR1 is SGDLS and CDR2 is YYNGEE. CDR3 region: CASSRPRDGTETQYF. The CDR3 coding sequence is TGTGCCAGCAGCCGGCCGAGAGACGGCACGGAGACCCAGTACTTC.

J is TRBJ1-2 and V is TRBV7-3, with 8 bases aligning to TRBD1. This CDR3 contains 15 residues. Germline V lookup: CDR1 SGHTA, CDR2 FQGTGA. With V trimmed by 1 base and J by 2 bases, 3 bases remained unmatched. CDR3 coding DNA: TGTGCCAGCAGCTTAATACAGGGGGGCAACTATGGCTACACCTTC. Its protein product is CASSLIQGGNYGYTF.

This clonotype has a count of ten or more. The chain recombines TRBV7-3 with TRBJ2-1, with D possibly being TRBD2 (5 bases). There are 16 residues in the CDR3. Between the trimmed V and J ends, which lost 5 bases and 3 bases, there was a span of 17 bases. Germline V gives CDR1 SGHTA, CDR2 FQGTGA. CDR3 region: CASSAVRTGIYNEQFF. DNA for the CDR3: TGTGCCAGCAGCGCCGTAAGGACTGGAATCTACAATGAGCAGTTCTTC.

This clonotype was counted a few times. The chain joins TRBV29-1 to TRBJ2-3; perhaps TRBD2 as D (6 bases). This CDR3 is 14 amino acids long. Germline CDR1 is SQVTM and CDR2 is ANQGSEA. The V end lost 4 bases, the J end lost 2 bases, and 13 bases lay between the germline ends. CDR3 bases: TGCAGCGTTGTGGACTACCTAGTCACAGATACGCAGTATTTT. Translation: CSVVDYLVTDTQYF.

This clonotype was seen repeatedly, ten times or more. The genes are TRBV30 and TRBJ2-7; D is possibly TRBD1 or TRBD2 (5 bases each). The germline CDR1 and CDR2 sequences are GTSNPN and SVGIG (reference sequence). Trimming removed 8 bases from V and 0 bases from J, with 14 bases in between. The CDR3 runs to 13 residues. Here the CDR3 reads CALGDSFSYEQYF. CDR3 DNA: TGTGCCCTGGGAGACAGCTTCTCCTACGAGCAGTACTTC.

A few counts support this clonotype. J is TRBJ2-1 and V is TRBV7-9; 7 bases are a match to TRBD1. There are 13 residues in the CDR3. The V gene's germline CDR1 is SEHNR and CDR2 FQNEAQ (reference sequence). The V gene end was trimmed by 4 bases and the J gene end by 4 bases; junction bases not matched to a gene: 1. The CDR3 region has the DNA TGTGCCAGCAGCTGGGGACAGTACAATGAGCAGTTCTTC. This translates into CASSWGQYNEQFF.

V gene TRBV24-1 combines with J gene TRBJ2-1; D is ambiguous. V was trimmed by 3 bases and J by 4 bases, leaving 6 bases between them. Germline V gene lookup returns CDR1 KGHDR and CDR2 SFDVKD. This CDR3 has 13 amino acids. The CDR3 DNA sequence: TGTGCCACCAGTGATGCGGAATACAATGAGCAGTTCTTC. Translated: CATSDAEYNEQFF.

The rearrangement joins TRBV11-3 to TRBJ2-2; D is perhaps TRBD2 (6 bases). Looked up from germline, CDR1 is SGHNT and CDR2 is YENEEA. Trimming removed 5 bases at V and 3 bases at J, with 10 bases between. The CDR3 covers 14 residues. CDR3 bases: TGTGCCAGCAGCCCAGGAGGGTACACCGGGGAGCTGTTTTTT. It is translated as CASSPGGYTGELFF.

This clonotype was detected many times. The chain employs TRBV12-3 or TRBV12-4 and TRBJ1-2, with a possible D match to TRBD1 (6 bases). The CDR3 has 13 amino acids. V was trimmed by 8 bases and J by 8 bases, leaving 18 bases between them. CDR3 sequence: CASGNREAWGYTF. CDR3 DNA: TGTGCCAGCGGGAACAGGGAGGCGTGGGGCTACACCTTC.

The genes are TRBV20-1 and TRBJ2-3; no reliable D call. V was trimmed by 2 bases and J by 3 bases, leaving 18 bases between them. In germline, CDR1 is DFQATT, CDR2 SNEGSKA (reference sequence). This CDR3 has 16 amino acids. CDR3 loop: CSARNHRLGGTDTQYF. The CDR3 bases are TGCAGTGCTAGAAACCACCGACTGGGTGGAACAGATACGCAGTATTTT.

V is TRBV28 and J is TRBJ1-5, with 9 nucleotides matching TRBD1. This CDR3 is 14 amino acids long. Germline V CDR1 and CDR2: MDHEN, SYDVKM. V shed 6 bases and J 2 bases; nucleotides not matched to a gene: 2. The chain's CDR3 is CASRRQGGNQPQHF. In nucleotides, the CDR3 is TGTGCCAGCAGACGACAGGGGGGCAATCAGCCCCAGCATTTT.

This sequence joins TRBV7-3 and TRBJ1-1; 7 nucleotides align to TRBD1. Trimming at V came to 5 bases and at J to 0 bases, leaving 9 bases not matched to a gene. CDR3 length: 16 residues. The germline CDR1 and CDR2 sequences are SGHTA and FQGTGA. This CDR3 reads CASSTTGTDMNTEAFF. CDR3 sequence (DNA): TGTGCCAGCAGCACGACCGGGACAGACATGAACACTGAAGCTTTCTTT.

This clonotype was observed at least ten times. The rearrangement uses TRBV7-9 and TRBJ2-1; D gene unclear. CDR1 is SEHNR, CDR2 FQNEAQ, per germline (reference sequence). The CDR3 length is 13 residues. V lost 8 bases and J lost 0, with 8 bases in between. This CDR3 reads CASSPSSYNEQFF. The CDR3, as DNA: TGTGCCAGCTCCCCGAGCTCCTACAATGAGCAGTTCTTC. Filled out from reference TRBV7-9 and TRBJ2-1, the complete variable domain reads DTGVSQNPRHKITKRGQNVTFRCDPISEHNRLYWYRQTLGQGPEFLTYFQNEAQLEKSRLLSDRFSAERPKGSFSTLEIQRTEQGDSAMYLCASSPSSYNEQFFGPGTRLTVL.

This clonotype turned up a few times. V usage is TRBV9 and J usage is TRBJ1-2, with D perhaps matching TRBD1 (5 bases). This CDR3 spans 13 amino acids. Germline CDR1 reads SGDLS; CDR2 reads YYNGEE. Trimming removed 1 base at V and 5 bases at J, with 9 bases between. This CDR3 is CASSVQGQYGYTF. The CDR3 DNA reads as TGTGCCAGCAGCGTACAGGGTCAATATGGCTACACCTTC. Full variable domain (remainder filled in from reference TRBV9 and TRBJ1-2): DSGVTQTPKHLITATGQRVTLRCSPRSGDLSVYWYQQSLDQGLQFLIQYYNGEERAKGNILERFSAQQFPDLHSELNLSSLELGDSALYFCASSVQGQYGYTFGSGTRLTVV.

The chain has TRBV24-1 and TRBJ1-1; no clear D gene. V lost 9 bases, J lost 1 base, and 11 bases lay in between. The CDR3 length is 13 residues. The germline gives CDR1 KGHDR, CDR2 SFDVKD. The CDR3 DNA is TGTGCCACCGGAGCCGGAAAGAACACTGAAGCTTTCTTT. Its protein product is CATGAGKNTEAFF.

This clonotype has only a few counts. The genes are TRBV12-3 or TRBV12-4 and TRBJ2-1; 9 bases align to TRBD2. V lost 4 bases and J lost 4; bases outside the gene matches: 8. This CDR3 comprises 16 residues. The DNA for the CDR3 is TGTGCCAGCAGTTCATGGACTAGCGTAAATTACAATGAGCAGTTCTTC. Residues: CASSSWTSVNYNEQFF.

The genes are TRBV20-1 and TRBJ2-1; weak D call: TRBD2 (5 bases). Germline assignment: CDR1 DFQATT and CDR2 SNEGSKA (reference sequence). The CDR3 sequence is 14 residues long. Trimming left V 5 bases short and J 0 bases short, with 11 bases between. The CDR3 DNA sequence: TGCAGTGCTCCCAGCGGAGACTCCTACAATGAGCAGTTCTTC. Encoded protein: CSAPSGDSYNEQFF.

Worth noting for this clonotype: A much larger clonotype is one base distant, so this may be a read error. V is TRBV7-2 and J is TRBJ1-5, with unresolved D. V lost 3 bases, J lost 6 bases, and 6 bases lay in between. This CDR3 is 12 amino acids long. Per the germline V gene, CDR1 is SGHTA and CDR2 is FQGNSA. This CDR3 reads CASSFYSQPQHF. The CDR3 coding sequence is TGTGCCAGCAGCTTCTACAGTCAGCCCCAGCATTTT.

The chain uses TRBV7-3 and TRBJ2-3; D remains ambiguous. This CDR3 spans 13 amino acids. V lost 4 bases and J 5 bases, leaving 10 bases between the germline ends. CDR1 is SGHTA and CDR2 is FQGTGA in the germline V gene. CDR3 nucleotide sequence: TGTGCCAGCAGCTCTCCCCCTTTAGATACGCAGTATTTT. Its protein is CASSSPPLDTQYF.

J is TRBJ2-2 and V is TRBV7-2; no definite D call. The V gene's germline CDR1 is SGHTA and CDR2 FQGNSA. The V and J ends lost 0 bases and 12 bases respectively, with 5 bases between them. CDR3 size: 11 residues. This CDR3 reads CASSLARKLFF. DNA for the CDR3: TGTGCCAGCAGCTTAGCGCGAAAGCTGTTTTTT.

This clonotype was counted only a few times. This chain links TRBV4-1 with TRBJ1-4; D remains ambiguous. Between the trimmed V and J ends, which lost 4 bases and 4 bases, there was a span of 13 bases. CDR3 length: 15 amino acids. Germline loops: CDR1 MGHRA, CDR2 YSYEKL. The CDR3 loop is CASSLAAGINEKLFF. The CDR3 coding sequence is TGCGCCAGCAGCCTCGCGGCAGGAATTAATGAAAAACTGTTTTTT.

V usage is TRBV7-2 and J usage is TRBJ2-7, with D perhaps assigned TRBD1 or TRBD2 (5 bases each). CDR3 length: 16 residues. The V gene lost 4 bases and the J gene lost 5 bases, with 21 bases spanning the gap. Germline V lookup: CDR1 SGHTA, CDR2 FQGNSA. Here the CDR3 reads CASSSDLAKGRHEQYF. Here the CDR3 DNA reads TGTGCCAGCAGCTCGGACCTAGCAAAGGGGCGGCACGAGCAGTACTTC.